This T cell receptor (beta chain) was captured in a study of siplizumab effects on memory and regulatory T cells. Clones were read by immunoSEQ multiplex PCR, and TCRdb kept only the in-frame ones, dropping some. Of around 99,000 clones in the sample, just over 90% are singletons; the top ten hold under 0.75%. Notes on this clone: The sample contains more than one DNA sequence encoding this CDR3.

This receptor was identified in a human donor in good health. Sample: Tregs sorted from blood.

DNA for the CDR3: TGTGCCAGCAGCTTAAGCCGCGACAGGTCCCCTGGCTACACCTTC. It is translated as CASSLSRDRSPGYTF. This chain uses TRBV7-9 with TRBJ1-2, with D possibly TRBD1 on 6 matching bases. V was trimmed by 2 bases and J by 7 bases, leaving 17 bases between them. The CDR3 is made up of 15 amino acids. The germline V gene encodes CDR1 SEHNR and CDR2 FQNEAQ (reference sequence).